The 12 T cell receptor beta chains presented below share a single source sample, sequenced in a study of T cell clones after liver transplantation. Data came from immunoSEQ multiplex PCR; TCRdb stores just in-frame clones and leaves some out. The data contain 99,000 or so clones, 80% to 85% of them singletons. Specimen: CD4+ T cells from blood, collected before liver transplant. These receptors were obtained from a human donor who received a liver transplant.

This clone has only a few counts. The rearrangement joins TRBV4-1 to TRBJ1-6; D is possibly TRBD1 (5 bases). V gave up 0 bases and J gave up 11 bases, with 14 bases separating them. The CDR3 runs 15 residues. The germline V gene has CDR1 MGHRA and CDR2 YSYEKL. The CDR3 region has the DNA TGCGCCAGCAGCCAAGAAGGGGCGGGGAGGACACCCCTCCACTTT. Its protein product is CASSQEGAGRTPLHF.

The chain has TRBV6-4 and TRBJ2-3; a possible D gene is TRBD2 (5 bases). The CDR3 sequence is 13 residues long. CDR1 and CDR2 from the germline V gene are MRHNA and SNTAGT. Trimming took 6 bases from V and 4 from J, leaving 11 bases between them. The CDR3 DNA reads TGTGCCAGCAGCGGGGTACCCTCAGATACGCAGTATTTT. Its translation is CASSGVPSDTQYF.

V usage is TRBV19 and J usage is TRBJ1-3, with D unresolved. The germline CDR1 and CDR2 sequences are LNHDA and SQIVND (reference sequence). Trimming stripped 8 bases from V and 4 bases from J, with 21 bases between. This CDR3 has 16 residues. As DNA, the CDR3 is TGTGCCAGTGGCCGGGAGGCTCCGTCGCGAGGAAACACCATATATTTT. Amino acid sequence: CASGREAPSRGNTIYF.

This chain uses TRBV11-2 with TRBJ2-7; 10 bases agree with TRBD1. There are 14 residues in the CDR3. CDR1 and CDR2 from the germline V gene are SGHAT and FQNNGV. The junction had 1 base not matched to a gene; V was cut back by 5 bases and J by 0 bases. CDR3: CASSRTGGSYEQYF. The CDR3 DNA reads as TGTGCCAGCAGCCGGACAGGGGGCTCCTACGAGCAGTACTTC. The full variable domain, its missing parts supplied by reference TRBV11-2 and TRBJ2-7, is EAGVAQSPRYKIIEKRQSVAFWCNPISGHATLYWYQQILGQGPKLLIQFQNNGVVDDSQLPKDRFSAERLKGVDSTLKIQPAKLEDSAVYLCASSRTGGSYEQYFGPGTRLTVT.

The chain recombines TRBV18 with TRBJ1-4, with TRBD1 identical over 9 bases. With V trimmed by 5 bases and J by 7 bases, 14 bases remained unmatched. The CDR3 covers 17 residues. Germline V gene data show CDR1 as KGHSH and CDR2 as LQKENI. The DNA of the CDR3 is TGTGCCAGCTCATACAAGGGACAGGGACTTGTTACTGAAAAACTGTTTTTT. Translating it yields CASSYKGQGLVTEKLFF.

This clone has more than one count but fewer than ten. The chain uses TRBV7-9 and TRBJ1-1; TRBD1 is a possible D gene (5 bases). There are 17 residues in the CDR3. The germline V gene encodes CDR1 SEHNR and CDR2 FQNEAQ (reference sequence). With 5 bases removed from V and 1 base from J, the gap between germline ends came to 20 bases. The CDR3 coding sequence is TGTGCCAGCAGCGAAGTTGGGGGGATTGGGGAGAACACTGAAGCTTTCTTT. It translates to CASSEVGGIGENTEAFF.

The chain links TRBV5-1 to TRBJ1-5; no definite D call. CDR1 is SGHRS and CDR2 is YFSETQ in the germline V gene. V was cut by 4 bases and J by 4 bases, with 15 bases left in between. The CDR3 spans 15 residues. CDR3 protein: CASSLRPERNQPQHF. DNA of the CDR3: TGCGCCAGCAGCCTGCGGCCAGAGCGGAATCAGCCCCAGCATTTT.

The genes are TRBV27 and TRBJ2-1; D is unclear. V gave up 6 bases and J gave up 1 base, with 10 bases separating them. Looked up from germline, CDR1 is MNHEY and CDR2 is SMNVEV (reference sequence). The CDR3 consists of 14 residues. CDR3: CASRDPLSYNEQFF. CDR3 in DNA: TGTGCCAGCAGAGACCCACTATCCTACAATGAGCAGTTCTTC.

This clone was detected only once. The CDR3 sequence: CASSTGTGDTGELFF. Written as DNA, the CDR3 is TGTGCCAGCTCAACCGGGACAGGGGACACCGGGGAGCTGTTTTTT. The rearrangement links TRBV18 to TRBJ2-2; 10 nucleotides line up with TRBD1. There are 15 residues in the CDR3. CDR1 is KGHSH, CDR2 LQKENI, per germline. V was clipped by 5 bases and J by 3 bases; unmatched bases: 3.

This sequence joins TRBV10-2 and TRBJ2-5; tentatively, D is TRBD1 (6 bases). CDR1 WSHSY and CDR2 SAAADI come from the germline V gene. The V and J ends lost 6 bases and 4 bases respectively, with 18 bases between them. The CDR3 is made up of 15 amino acids. CDR3 amino acids: CASSLSGTGPETQYF. In nucleotides, the CDR3 is TGCGCCAGCAGCTTATCTGGAACAGGGCCAGAGACCCAGTACTTC.

The chain combines TRBV27 with TRBJ1-1; TRBD1 aligns across 7 bases. J gave up 0 bases and V 2 bases, and 6 bases lay outside the gene matches. CDR1 is MNHEY and CDR2 is SMNVEV in the germline V gene (reference sequence). The CDR3 covers 16 residues. This CDR3 reads CASSLNRGNVNTEAFF. CDR3 DNA: TGTGCCAGCAGTTTAAACAGGGGTAATGTGAACACTGAAGCTTTCTTT.

This clone was recorded only once. The V call is TRBV5-1, the J call TRBJ2-1, with 7 bases fitting TRBD2. V shed 4 bases, J shed 6 bases, and the junction held 10 bases outside the gene matches. This CDR3 is 15 amino acids long. Germline-derived CDR1 and CDR2 are SGHRS and YFSETQ. The CDR3 here is CASSPSGLDTNEQFF. The CDR3 DNA reads as TGCGCCAGCAGCCCGTCCGGACTAGATACCAATGAGCAGTTCTTC.